These T cell receptor beta chains were read from a single sample in a study of technical replicates of blood from a few donors. Measured with immunoSEQ multiplex PCR; TCRdb has only the in-frame clones, and not every one. Of 75,000 to 95,000 clones in the sample, 90% to 97% were seen once. Material: T cells isolated from PBMCs. The receptors were gathered from a human donor in good health. Both conserved end residues are part of each CDR3. The D gene is left open where the match is weak. A clone size is listed for some rows: how often the clone was seen (once, few, many), or a class if it is expanded.

TRBV7-3	TRBD1	TRBJ1-4	.	CASRGDRMGPDEKLFF	TGTGCCAGCAGAGGGGACAGAATGGGGCCCGATGAAAAACTGTTTTTT
TRBV28	.	TRBJ1-1	.	CASVVRSHTEAFF	TGTGCCAGCGTGGTTCGGAGTCACACTGAAGCTTTCTTT
TRBV5-1	.	TRBJ2-7	.	CASSFQSGSEQYF	TGCGCCAGCAGCTTTCAATCAGGGTCCGAGCAGTACTTC
TRBV2	.	TRBJ2-7	.	CAIGDTSSYEQYF	TGTGCCATTGGGGACACCTCCTCCTACGAGCAGTACTTC
TRBV7-2	.	TRBJ2-7	.	CASSFPLYEQYF	TGTGCCAGCAGCTTCCCTCTCTACGAGCAGTACTTC
TRBV7-6	TRBD1	TRBJ2-3	.	CASSFTQGLGTDTQYF	TGTGCCAGCAGCTTTACACAGGGGTTAGGGACAGATACGCAGTATTTT
TRBV21-1	.	TRBJ2-5	once	CASSDQRDAGETQYF	TGTGCCAGCAGCGACCAGCGGGATGCCGGAGAGACCCAGTACTTC
TRBV11-3	TRBD2	TRBJ2-1	.	CASSSLTSGIGEQFF	TGTGCCAGCAGCTCCCTCACTAGCGGAATAGGGGAGCAGTTCTTC
TRBV2	.	TRBJ2-1	.	CASREGTGFQSSYNEQFF	TGTGCCAGCAGGGAGGGTACGGGGTTTCAGAGCTCCTACAATGAGCAGTTCTTC
TRBV10-3	TRBD2	TRBJ2-1	.	CAITSSGRYEQFF	TGTGCCATCACGTCTAGCGGGAGGTATGAGCAGTTCTTC
TRBV29-1	.	TRBJ1-1	.	CSVEGGGNTEAFF	TGCAGCGTTGAGGGGGGTGGGAACACTGAAGCTTTCTTT
TRBV28	.	TRBJ1-5	.	CASSLTVRNQPQHF	TGTGCCAGCAGTTTAACTGTACGCAATCAGCCCCAGCATTTT
TRBV11-2	.	TRBJ2-7	.	CASSRAEETYEQYF	TGTGCCAGCAGCCGAGCGGAAGAGACCTACGAGCAGTACTTC
TRBV28	TRBD2	TRBJ2-3	.	CASSPRPGLAGGYTQYF	TGTGCCAGCAGCCCAAGACCGGGACTAGCGGGAGGATATACGCAGTATTTT
TRBV30	.	TRBJ2-1	.	CAWSKVRGGEQFF	TGTGCCTGGAGTAAGGTCAGGGGTGGGGAGCAGTTCTTC
TRBV9	.	TRBJ1-2	.	CASSVGAGSNYGYTF	TGTGCCAGCAGCGTGGGGGCAGGTTCTAACTATGGCTACACCTTC
TRBV19	TRBD2	TRBJ2-3	.	CASSIALGGRTDTQYF	TGTGCCAGTAGTATAGCCCTCGGCGGGAGGACAGATACGCAGTATTTT
TRBV19	TRBD2	TRBJ2-1	.	CATHSFPSGRSVGGYNEQFF	TGTGCCACCCACTCCTTTCCTAGCGGGAGGTCCGTTGGGGGCTACAATGAGCAGTTCTTC
TRBV29-1	.	TRBJ2-3	.	CSVVWGADTQYF	TGCAGCGTTGTTTGGGGCGCAGATACGCAGTATTTT
TRBV23-1	TRBD1	TRBJ1-1	once	CASMGNRGAFF	TGCGCCAGCATGGGGAACAGGGGGGCTTTCTTT
TRBV7-8	.	TRBJ1-5	.	CASSPLDSSNQPQHF	TGTGCCAGCAGCCCTCTAGACAGTAGCAATCAGCCCCAGCATTTT
TRBV2	.	TRBJ1-3	.	CASREGALSGNTIYF	TGTGCCAGCCGGGAAGGGGCCCTCTCTGGAAACACCATATATTTT
TRBV9	TRBD2	TRBJ2-7	.	CASSVAGLAGNEQYF	TGTGCCAGCAGCGTAGCCGGACTAGCGGGGAACGAGCAGTACTTC
TRBV7-3	.	TRBJ2-1	.	CASSLGLNEQFF	TGTGCCAGCAGCTTAGGACTGAATGAGCAGTTCTTC
TRBV12-5	.	TRBJ2-7	.	CASAVSGVYEQYF	TGTGCTAGTGCTGTATCGGGAGTCTACGAGCAGTACTTC
TRBV9	.	TRBJ2-1	.	CASSTTRTFSYDEQFF	TGTGCCAGCAGCACTACCAGAACGTTCTCTTACGATGAGCAGTTCTTC
TRBV25-1	.	TRBJ2-1	.	CASTRGLGNEQFF	TGTGCCAGCACAAGGGGATTGGGCAATGAGCAGTTCTTC
TRBV4-1	.	TRBJ1-1	.	CASSQDLGEEAFF	TGCGCCAGCAGCCAAGACCTAGGAGAGGAAGCTTTCTTT
TRBV30	TRBD1	TRBJ2-6	.	CAAGTGVSGANVLTF	TGTGCCGCCGGGACAGGGGTATCCGGGGCCAACGTCCTGACTTTC
TRBV2	TRBD1	TRBJ1-4	.	CASRGDSEKLFF	TGTGCCAGCAGGGGGGACAGCGAAAAACTGTTTTTT
TRBV4-1	TRBD2	TRBJ2-1	.	CASSQRTSGNEQFF	TGCGCCAGCAGCCAACGGACTAGCGGGAATGAGCAGTTCTTC
TRBV28	.	TRBJ1-4	.	CASRRTGRANEKLFF	TGTGCCAGCAGACGCACGGGGAGAGCTAATGAAAAACTGTTTTTT
TRBV4-3	TRBD2	TRBJ2-7	.	CASSQAPREVFYEQYF	TGCGCCAGCAGCCAAGCTCCGCGGGAGGTGTTCTACGAGCAGTACTTC
TRBV9	TRBD2	TRBJ2-7	.	CASSVAPPLTSGRNEQYF	TGTGCCAGCAGCGTAGCCCCCCCTTTGACTAGCGGGAGAAACGAGCAGTACTTC
TRBV9	.	TRBJ2-7	.	CASSPETTSYEQYF	TGTGCCAGCAGCCCGGAGACTACATCCTACGAGCAGTACTTC
TRBV5-1	TRBD1	TRBJ2-2	.	CASSQGQLNTGELFF	TGCGCCAGCAGTCAGGGACAGCTGAACACCGGGGAGCTGTTTTTT
TRBV27	.	TRBJ2-1	.	CASSHQTGLDEQFF	TGTGCCAGCAGTCACCAAACAGGGCTTGATGAGCAGTTCTTC
TRBV27	TRBD2	TRBJ2-3	.	CASSDPFRGGSTDTQYF	TGTGCCAGCAGTGACCCGTTCCGCGGGGGAAGCACAGATACGCAGTATTTT
TRBV29-1	.	TRBJ2-2	.	CSVVRTNTGELFF	TGCAGCGTTGTCAGAACGAACACCGGGGAGCTGTTTTTT
TRBV7-2	TRBD2	TRBJ2-1	.	CASSFGLAGGNNEQFF	TGTGCCAGCAGCTTCGGTCTAGCGGGAGGCAACAATGAGCAGTTCTTC
TRBV19	.	TRBJ1-2	.	CASSTSPTATTDGYTF	TGTGCCAGTAGTACCTCCCCGACAGCAACTACCGATGGCTACACCTTC
TRBV19	TRBD2	TRBJ2-7	.	CASSIVTGTSDEQYF	TGTGCCAGTAGTATAGTCACCGGGACTAGCGACGAGCAGTACTTC
TRBV10-3	TRBD1	TRBJ1-1	.	CAISARDRAQNTEAFF	TGTGCCATCAGTGCGCGGGACAGGGCTCAAAACACTGAAGCTTTCTTT
TRBV19	TRBD1	TRBJ1-1	once	CASSLGTGNTEAFF	TGTGCCAGTAGTTTAGGGACAGGGAACACTGAAGCTTTCTTT
TRBV7-9	TRBD2	TRBJ2-3	.	CASSSGLAGDRTDTQYF	TGTGCCAGCAGTTCGGGACTAGCGGGAGACCGCACAGATACGCAGTATTTT
TRBV19	.	TRBJ2-3	.	CASSPQFNTDTQYF	TGTGCCAGTAGTCCCCAGTTTAATACAGATACGCAGTATTTT
TRBV11-2	TRBD2	TRBJ2-5	.	CASSLYGIVGREVETQYF	TGTGCCAGCAGCTTATACGGGATAGTGGGACGGGAGGTTGAGACCCAGTACTTC
TRBV18	.	TRBJ1-5	.	CASSPDSSNQPQHF	TGTGCCAGCTCACCGGACAGTAGCAATCAGCCCCAGCATTTT
TRBV7-9	TRBD1	TRBJ1-2	.	CASSFTWYRGIGGYTF	TGTGCCAGCAGCTTTACTTGGTACAGGGGAATAGGCGGCTACACCTTC
TRBV28	.	TRBJ2-1	.	CASSFLEEPGSNEQFF	TGTGCCAGCAGTTTTTTGGAGGAGCCGGGGTCGAATGAGCAGTTCTTC
TRBV11-2	TRBD1	TRBJ2-1	.	CASSLAGVGGHNEQFF	TGTGCCAGCAGCTTAGCTGGCGTAGGGGGCCATAATGAGCAGTTCTTC
TRBV28	.	TRBJ1-2	once	CASSLSYGYTF	TGTGCCAGCAGCTTGTCTTATGGCTACACCTTC
TRBV28	.	TRBJ2-7	.	CASSDRPYEQYF	TGTGCCAGCAGCGACAGACCCTACGAGCAGTACTTC
TRBV18	TRBD1	TRBJ1-5	.	CASSPADRGRNQPQHF	TGTGCCAGCTCACCTGCGGACAGGGGAAGGAATCAGCCCCAGCATTTT
TRBV10-3	.	TRBJ2-1	.	CAISDTGRTPYNEQFF	TGTGCCATCAGTGATACCGGGAGAACACCCTACAATGAGCAGTTCTTC
TRBV5-4	TRBD2	TRBJ2-1	.	CASETLAGGFYNEQFF	TGTGCCAGCGAAACGTTAGCGGGAGGCTTCTACAATGAGCAGTTCTTC